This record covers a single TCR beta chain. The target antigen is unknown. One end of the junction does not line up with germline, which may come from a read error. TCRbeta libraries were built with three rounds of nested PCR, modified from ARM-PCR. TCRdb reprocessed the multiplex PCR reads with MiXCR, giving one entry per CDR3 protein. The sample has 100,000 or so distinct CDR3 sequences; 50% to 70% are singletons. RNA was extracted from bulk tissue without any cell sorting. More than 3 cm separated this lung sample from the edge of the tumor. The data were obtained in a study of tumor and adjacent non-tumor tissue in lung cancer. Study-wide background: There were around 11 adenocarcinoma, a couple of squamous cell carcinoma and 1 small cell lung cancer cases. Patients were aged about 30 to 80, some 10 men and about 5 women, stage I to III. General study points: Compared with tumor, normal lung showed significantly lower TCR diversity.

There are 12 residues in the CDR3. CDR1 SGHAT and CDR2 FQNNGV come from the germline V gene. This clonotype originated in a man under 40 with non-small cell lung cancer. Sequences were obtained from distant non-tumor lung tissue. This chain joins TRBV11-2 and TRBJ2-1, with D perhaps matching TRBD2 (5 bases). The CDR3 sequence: CVSGFRPDGQFF. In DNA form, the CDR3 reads TGTGTCAGCGGATTTCGGCCGGACGGGCAGTTCTTC.